This T cell receptor beta chain was observed in a study of cytomegalovirus exposure and HLA in healthy donors. Broader study findings: Confirmation in vitro established that a few CMV-associated chains were specific for CMV antigens.

Assay: immunoSEQ multiplex PCR; the TCRdb copy retains only in-frame clones and omits some. In the table there are 300,000 to 400,000 clones, just over 85% of which are singletons. The donors were members of the validation cohort comprising over a hundred subjects, separate from the approximately 630-subject first cohort. The V end was cut by 7 bases, the J end by 7 bases, with 17 bases between. The germline gives CDR1 MDHEN, CDR2 SYDVKM. The CDR3 loop spans 13 amino acids. This clone appeared a few times. The antigen is not known. Material for sequencing was PBMCs. The chain carries TRBV28 and TRBJ2-7, with D unclear. This receptor was taken from a woman aged 18-35 years in good health and CMV-seronegative. The CDR3 region is CASTPVAGGEQYF. The CDR3 nucleotides are TGTGCCAGCACCCCTGTTGCAGGTGGGGAGCAGTACTTC.